Listed here is a single T cell receptor beta chain. Its target is not known. This CDR3 is built from 16 residues. CDR1 is LNHDA and CDR2 is SQIVND in the germline V gene (reference sequence). V lost 0 bases, J lost 3 bases, and 6 bases stayed unmatched. This record belongs to a study of T cells in Graves' hyperthyroidism and ophthalmopathy. Study summary: Peripheral blood was acquired at first diagnosis, ahead of any therapy whatsoever. Notes on the study in general: Stable hyperthyroidism was separated from ophthalmopathy by a model based on 13 V-J features. In blood, most of the thyroid clonotypes expanded above 0.001 were also present.

TCR beta CDR3 regions were amplified from RNA. HTBI primers were used for first-round RT-PCR of the TCR CDR3. A single record per CDR3 protein comes from TCRdb applying MiXCR to the multiplex PCR reads. Of under 300,000 distinct CDR3 sequences in the sample, over 12% were seen once. The source material was blood. The TCR comes from a woman between 50 and 59 years old with Graves' hyperthyroidism that later progressed to Graves' ophthalmopathy. The chain uses TRBV19 and TRBJ2-7; 9 nucleotides agree with TRBD2. CDR3 DNA sequence: TGTGCCAGTAGTATAGATGGGGTAGCGGGAGACTACGAGCAGTACTTC. Residues: CASSIDGVAGDYEQYF.